This T cell receptor (beta chain) was identified in a study of control samples from healthy donors and cancer patients. There are 13 residues in the CDR3. Per the germline V gene, CDR1 is SGHRS and CDR2 is YFSETQ. TCRdb keeps only in-frame clones here, not all; method: immunoSEQ multiplex PCR. The table shows about 94,000 clones, with around nine tenths occurring only once. On this clone: The junction differs from germline at one of its ends, possibly a read error.

Sequenced input: blood. J is TRBJ2-1 and V is TRBV5-1; TRBD2 aligns across 8 bases. The origin of this receptor is a woman between 18 and 30 years old in good health. The CDR3 region is CASSLAGAGAWIF. The DNA of the CDR3 is TGCGCCAGCAGCTTGGCGGGAGCGGGGGCCTGGATCTTC.